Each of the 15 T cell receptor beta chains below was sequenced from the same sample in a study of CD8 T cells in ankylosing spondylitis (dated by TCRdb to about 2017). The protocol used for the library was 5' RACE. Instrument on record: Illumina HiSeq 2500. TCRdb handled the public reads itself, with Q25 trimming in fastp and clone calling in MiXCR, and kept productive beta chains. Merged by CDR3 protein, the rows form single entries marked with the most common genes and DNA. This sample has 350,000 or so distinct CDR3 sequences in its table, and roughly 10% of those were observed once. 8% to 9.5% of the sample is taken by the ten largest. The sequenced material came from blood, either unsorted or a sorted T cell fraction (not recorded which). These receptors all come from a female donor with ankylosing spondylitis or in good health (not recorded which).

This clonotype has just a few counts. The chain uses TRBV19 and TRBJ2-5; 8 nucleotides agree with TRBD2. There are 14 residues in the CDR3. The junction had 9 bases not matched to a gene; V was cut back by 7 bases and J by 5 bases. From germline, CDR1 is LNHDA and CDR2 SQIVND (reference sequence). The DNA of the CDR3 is TGTGCCAGTAAAACAGCGGGAGTAACGGAGACCCAGTACTTC. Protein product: CASKTAGVTETQYF. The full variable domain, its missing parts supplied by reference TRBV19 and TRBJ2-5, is DGGITQSPKYLFRKEGQNVTLSCEQNLNHDAMYWYRQDPGQGLRLIYYSQIVNDFQKGDIAEGYSVSREKKESFPLTVTSAQKNPTAFYLCASKTAGVTETQYFGPGTRLLVL.

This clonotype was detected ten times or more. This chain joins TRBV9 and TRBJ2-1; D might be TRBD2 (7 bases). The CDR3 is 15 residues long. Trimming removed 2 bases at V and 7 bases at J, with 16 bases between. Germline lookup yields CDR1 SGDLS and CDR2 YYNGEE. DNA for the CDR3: TGTGCCAGCAGCGTTTCGGGGGGCCTCGTGAATGAGCAGTTCTTC. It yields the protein CASSVSGGLVNEQFF.

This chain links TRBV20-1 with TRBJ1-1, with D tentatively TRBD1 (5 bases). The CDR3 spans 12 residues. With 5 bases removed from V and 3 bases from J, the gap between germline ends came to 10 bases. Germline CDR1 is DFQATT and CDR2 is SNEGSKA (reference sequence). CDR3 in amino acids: CSASGLDTEAFF. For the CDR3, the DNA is TGCAGTGCTTCAGGGCTGGACACTGAAGCTTTCTTT.

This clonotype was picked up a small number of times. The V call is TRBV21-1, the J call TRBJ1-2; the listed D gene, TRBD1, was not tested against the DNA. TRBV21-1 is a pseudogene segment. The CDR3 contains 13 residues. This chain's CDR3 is CASSGPQGYGYTF. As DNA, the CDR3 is TGTGCCAGCAGCGGCCCCCAAGGGTATGGCTACACCTTC.

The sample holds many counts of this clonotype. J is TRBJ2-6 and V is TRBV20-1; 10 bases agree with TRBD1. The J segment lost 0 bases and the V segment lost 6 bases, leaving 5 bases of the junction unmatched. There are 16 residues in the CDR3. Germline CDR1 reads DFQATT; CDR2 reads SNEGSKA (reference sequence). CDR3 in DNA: TGCAGTGCCCGGGACAGGGGCTCCTCTGGGGCCAACGTCCTGACTTTC. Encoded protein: CSARDRGSSGANVLTF.

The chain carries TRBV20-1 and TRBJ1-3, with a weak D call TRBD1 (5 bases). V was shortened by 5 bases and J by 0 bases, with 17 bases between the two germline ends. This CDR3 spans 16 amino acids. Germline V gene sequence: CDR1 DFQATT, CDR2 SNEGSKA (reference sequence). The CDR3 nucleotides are TGCAGTGCTCTGACAGAGGGACCTAGCTCTGGAAACACCATATATTTT. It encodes CSALTEGPSSGNTIYF.

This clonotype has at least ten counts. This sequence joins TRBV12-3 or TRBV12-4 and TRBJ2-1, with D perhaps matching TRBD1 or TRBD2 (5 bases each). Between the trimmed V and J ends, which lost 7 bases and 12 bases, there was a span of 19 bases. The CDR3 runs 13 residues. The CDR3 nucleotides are TGTGCCAGCACCTTAGATCGACCTGGGGGGCAGTTCTTC. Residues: CASTLDRPGGQFF.

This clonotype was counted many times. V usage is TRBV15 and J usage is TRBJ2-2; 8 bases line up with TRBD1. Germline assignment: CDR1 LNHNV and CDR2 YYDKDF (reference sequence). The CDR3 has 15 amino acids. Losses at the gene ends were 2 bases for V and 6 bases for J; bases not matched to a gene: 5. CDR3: CATSRPDRVPGELFF. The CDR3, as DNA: TGTGCCACCAGCAGACCGGACAGGGTACCCGGGGAGCTGTTTTTT.

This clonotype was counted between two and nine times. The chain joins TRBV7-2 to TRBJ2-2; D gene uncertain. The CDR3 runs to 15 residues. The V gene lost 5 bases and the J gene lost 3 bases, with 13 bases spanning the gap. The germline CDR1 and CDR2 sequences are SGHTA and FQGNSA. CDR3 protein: CASSPSGLDTGELFF. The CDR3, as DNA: TGTGCCAGCAGCCCTTCCGGGCTCGACACCGGGGAGCTGTTTTTT.

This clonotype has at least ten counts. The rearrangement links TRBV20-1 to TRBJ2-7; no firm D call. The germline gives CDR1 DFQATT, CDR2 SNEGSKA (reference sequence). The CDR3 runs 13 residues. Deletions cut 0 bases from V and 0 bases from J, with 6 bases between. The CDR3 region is CSARDVYSYEQYF. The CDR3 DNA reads TGCAGTGCTAGAGATGTGTACTCCTACGAGCAGTACTTC.

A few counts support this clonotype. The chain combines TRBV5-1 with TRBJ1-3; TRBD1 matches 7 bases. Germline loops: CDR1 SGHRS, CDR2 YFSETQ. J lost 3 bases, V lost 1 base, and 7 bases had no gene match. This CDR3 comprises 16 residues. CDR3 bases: TGCGCCAGCAGCTTGCCCGACAGGGCTGGTGGAAACACCATATATTTT. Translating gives CASSLPDRAGGNTIYF.

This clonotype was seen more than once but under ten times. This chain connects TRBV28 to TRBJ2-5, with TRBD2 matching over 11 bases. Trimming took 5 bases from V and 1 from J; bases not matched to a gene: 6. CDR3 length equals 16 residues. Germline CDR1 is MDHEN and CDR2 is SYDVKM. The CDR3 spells CASSPRLAGIQETQYF. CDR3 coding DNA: TGTGCCAGCAGTCCACGACTAGCGGGAATCCAAGAGACCCAGTACTTC.

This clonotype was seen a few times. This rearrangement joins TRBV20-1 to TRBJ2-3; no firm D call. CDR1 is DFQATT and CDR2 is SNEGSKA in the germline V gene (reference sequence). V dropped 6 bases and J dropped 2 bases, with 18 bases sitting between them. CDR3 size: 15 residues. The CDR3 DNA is TGCAGTGCCACTGGCTCCCGATCGCTCACAGATACGCAGTATTTT. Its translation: CSATGSRSLTDTQYF.

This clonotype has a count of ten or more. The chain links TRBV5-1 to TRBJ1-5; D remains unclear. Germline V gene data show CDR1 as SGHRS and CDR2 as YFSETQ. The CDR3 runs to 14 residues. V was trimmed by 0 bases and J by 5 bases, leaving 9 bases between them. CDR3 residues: CASSLESGDQPQHF. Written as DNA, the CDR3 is TGCGCCAGCAGCTTGGAATCTGGGGATCAGCCCCAGCATTTT. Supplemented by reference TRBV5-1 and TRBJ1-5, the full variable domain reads KAGVTQTPRYLIKTRGQQVTLSCSPISGHRSVSWYQQTPGQGLQFLFEYFSETQRNKGNFPGRFSGRQFSNSRSEMNVSTLELGDSALYLCASSLESGDQPQHFGDGTRLSIL.

CDR3 nucleotides: TGTGCCAGCAGTCCAATAGCGGGTGGGTGTTCCTACGAGCAGTACTTC. Residues: CASSPIAGGCSYEQYF. The rearrangement uses TRBV28 and TRBJ2-7; 7 bases agree with TRBD2. This CDR3 contains 16 residues. Germline V CDR1 and CDR2: MDHEN, SYDVKM. Unmatched junction bases numbered 11, after V lost 5 bases and J lost 1 base. The full variable domain, completed using reference TRBV28 and TRBJ2-7, is DVKVTQSSRYLVKRTGEKVFLECVQDMDHENMFWYRQDPGLGLRLIYFSYDVKMKEKGDIPEGYSVSREKKERFSLILESASTNQTSMYLCASSPIAGGCSYEQYFGPGTRLTVT.